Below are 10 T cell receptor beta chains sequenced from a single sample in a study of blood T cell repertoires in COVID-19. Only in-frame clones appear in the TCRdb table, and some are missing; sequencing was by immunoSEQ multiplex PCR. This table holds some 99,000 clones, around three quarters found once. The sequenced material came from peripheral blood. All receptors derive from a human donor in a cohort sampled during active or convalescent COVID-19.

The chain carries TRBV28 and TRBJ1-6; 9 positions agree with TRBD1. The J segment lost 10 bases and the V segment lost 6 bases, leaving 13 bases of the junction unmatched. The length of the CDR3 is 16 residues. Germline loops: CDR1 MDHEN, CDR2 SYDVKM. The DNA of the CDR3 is TGTGCCAGCAGCCCGGGACAGGGACGGGGACGCTCACCCCTCCACTTT. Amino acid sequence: CASSPGQGRGRSPLHF.

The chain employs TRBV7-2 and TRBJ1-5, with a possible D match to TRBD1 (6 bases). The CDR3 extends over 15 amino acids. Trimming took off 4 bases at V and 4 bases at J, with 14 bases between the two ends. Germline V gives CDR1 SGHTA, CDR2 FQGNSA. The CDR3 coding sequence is TGTGCCAGCAGCTCCCAGGGGTTTGGAAATCAGCCCCAGCATTTT. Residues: CASSSQGFGNQPQHF.

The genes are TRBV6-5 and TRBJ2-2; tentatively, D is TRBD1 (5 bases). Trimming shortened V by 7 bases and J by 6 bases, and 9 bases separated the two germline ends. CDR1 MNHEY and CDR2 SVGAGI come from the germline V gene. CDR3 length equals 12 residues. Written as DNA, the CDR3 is TGTGCCAGCACAGGGATCGCCGGGGAGCTGTTTTTT. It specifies CASTGIAGELFF.

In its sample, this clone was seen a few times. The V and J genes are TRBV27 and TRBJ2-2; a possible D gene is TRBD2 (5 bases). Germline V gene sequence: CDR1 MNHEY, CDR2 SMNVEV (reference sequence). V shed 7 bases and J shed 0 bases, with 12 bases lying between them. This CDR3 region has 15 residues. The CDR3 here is CASTFAGSNTGELFF. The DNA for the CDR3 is TGTGCCAGCACCTTCGCGGGTTCGAACACCGGGGAGCTGTTTTTT.

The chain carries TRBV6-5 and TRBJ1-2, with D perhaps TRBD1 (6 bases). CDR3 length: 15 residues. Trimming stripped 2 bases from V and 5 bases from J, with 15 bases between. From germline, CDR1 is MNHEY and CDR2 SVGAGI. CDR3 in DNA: TGTGCCAGCAGTTACAGACCACAGGGTCTGTATGGCTACACCTTC. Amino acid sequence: CASSYRPQGLYGYTF.

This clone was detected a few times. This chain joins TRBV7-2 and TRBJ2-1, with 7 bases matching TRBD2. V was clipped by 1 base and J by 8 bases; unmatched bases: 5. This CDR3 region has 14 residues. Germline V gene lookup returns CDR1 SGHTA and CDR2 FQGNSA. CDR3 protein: CASSLVGGLDEQFF. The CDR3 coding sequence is TGTGCCAGCAGCTTAGTGGGGGGGTTAGATGAGCAGTTCTTC. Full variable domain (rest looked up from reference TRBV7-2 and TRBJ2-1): GAGVSQSPSNKVTEKGKDVELRCDPISGHTALYWYRQSLGQGLEFLIYFQGNSAPDKSGLPSDRFSAERTGGSVSTLTIQRTQQEDSAVYLCASSLVGGLDEQFFGPGTRLTVL.

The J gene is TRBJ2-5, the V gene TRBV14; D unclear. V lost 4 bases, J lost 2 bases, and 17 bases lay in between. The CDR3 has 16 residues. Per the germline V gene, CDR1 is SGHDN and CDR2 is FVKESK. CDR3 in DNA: TGTGCCAGCAGCCCTCCCAGATCTGGTATACAAGAGACCCAGTACTTC. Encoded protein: CASSPPRSGIQETQYF.

The CDR3 region has the DNA TGTGCCAGCAGTGCGCGCGGGACGGGTTACACAGATACGCAGTATTTT. The encoded protein is CASSARGTGYTDTQYF. V is TRBV2 and J is TRBJ2-3; a possible D gene is TRBD2 (6 bases). CDR3 length: 16 amino acids. V was trimmed by 4 bases and J by 2 bases, leaving 16 bases between them. The V gene's germline CDR1 is SNHLY and CDR2 FYNNEI.

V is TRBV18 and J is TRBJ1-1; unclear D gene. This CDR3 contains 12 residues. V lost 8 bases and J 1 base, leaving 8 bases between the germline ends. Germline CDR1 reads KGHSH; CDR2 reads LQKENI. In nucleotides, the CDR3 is TGTGCCAGCCGGAGGGAGAACACTGAAGCTTTCTTT. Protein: CASRRENTEAFF.

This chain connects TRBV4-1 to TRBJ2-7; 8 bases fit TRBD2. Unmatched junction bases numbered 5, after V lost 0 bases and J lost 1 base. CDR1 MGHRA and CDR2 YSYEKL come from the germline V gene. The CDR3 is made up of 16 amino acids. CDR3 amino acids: CASSQELTSESYEQYF. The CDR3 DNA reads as TGCGCCAGCAGCCAAGAGTTGACTAGCGAGTCCTACGAGCAGTACTTC.